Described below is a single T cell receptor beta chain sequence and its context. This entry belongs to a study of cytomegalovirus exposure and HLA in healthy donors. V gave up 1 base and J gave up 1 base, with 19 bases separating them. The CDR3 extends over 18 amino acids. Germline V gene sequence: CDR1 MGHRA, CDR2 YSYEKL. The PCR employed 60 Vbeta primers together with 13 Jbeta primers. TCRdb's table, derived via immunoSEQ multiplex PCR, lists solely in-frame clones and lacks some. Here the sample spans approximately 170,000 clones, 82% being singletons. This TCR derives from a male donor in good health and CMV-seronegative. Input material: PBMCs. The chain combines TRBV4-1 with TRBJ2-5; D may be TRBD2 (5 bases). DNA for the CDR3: TGCGCCAGCAGCCAAGTCCTATTTATGAGGGAAGTCCAAGAGACCCAGTACTTC. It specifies CASSQVLFMREVQETQYF.